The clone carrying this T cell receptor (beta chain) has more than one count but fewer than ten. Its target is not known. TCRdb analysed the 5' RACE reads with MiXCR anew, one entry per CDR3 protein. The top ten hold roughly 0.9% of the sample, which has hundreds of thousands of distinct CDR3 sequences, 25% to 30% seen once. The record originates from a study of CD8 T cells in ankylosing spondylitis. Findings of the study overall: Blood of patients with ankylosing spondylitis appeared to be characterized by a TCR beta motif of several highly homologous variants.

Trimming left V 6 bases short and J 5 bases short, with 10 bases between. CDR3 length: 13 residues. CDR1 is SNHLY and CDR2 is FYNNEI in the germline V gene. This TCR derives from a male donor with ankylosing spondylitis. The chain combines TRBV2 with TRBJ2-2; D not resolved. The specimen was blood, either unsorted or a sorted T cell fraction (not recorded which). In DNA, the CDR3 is TGTGCCAGCAGGGGATTTGGGACCGGGGAGCTGTTTTTT. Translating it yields CASRGFGTGELFF. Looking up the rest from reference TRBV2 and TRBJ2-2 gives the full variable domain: EPEVTQTPSHQVTQMGQEVILRCVPISNHLYFYWYRQILGQKVEFLVSFYNNEISEKSEIFDDQFSVERPDGSNFTLKIRSTKLEDSAMYFCASRGFGTGELFFGEGSRLTVL.